Below, 28 T cell receptor beta chains from the same sample are listed, as sequenced in a study of T cells in Graves' hyperthyroidism and ophthalmopathy. TCR beta CDR3 sequences were amplified from RNA transcripts. HTBI primers were used for first-round RT-PCR of the TCR CDR3. TCRdb re-derived calls from the multiplex PCR reads in MiXCR, one entry per CDR3 protein. Of around 600,000 distinct CDR3 sequences listed, 13% to 15% are singletons. Sequencing input: blood. These TCRs come from a woman aged 18-29 years with Graves' ophthalmopathy.

With regard to this clonotype: One base away lies a much larger clone, so this may be a sequencing read error. This chain links TRBV3-1 with TRBJ1-6; D possibly corresponds to TRBD1 (5 bases). The germline V gene encodes CDR1 LGHDT and CDR2 YNNKEL (reference sequence). The CDR3 has 18 residues. CDR3 bases: TGTGCCAGCAGCCAAGGAAACAGGCTTGGGCATCGTAATTTACCCCTCCACTTT. Amino acid sequence: CASSQGNRLGHRNLPLHF.

This clonotype was observed many times. This chain connects TRBV28 to TRBJ1-4; D gene uncertain. Trimming left V 6 bases short and J 7 bases short, with 9 bases between. CDR3 length: 12 amino acids. The germline V gene encodes CDR1 MDHEN and CDR2 SYDVKM. The CDR3, as DNA: TGTGCCAGCAGAAGTCGAGGTGAAAAACTGTTTTTT. It encodes CASRSRGEKLFF.

This clonotype showed up many times. The CDR3 bases are TGTGCCAGCAGTTTATCCATGACAGCCTTTTCCTACGAGCAGTACTTC. Translation: CASSLSMTAFSYEQYF. V usage is TRBV27 and J usage is TRBJ2-7, with a possible D match to TRBD1 (5 bases). The CDR3 totals 16 residues. Trimming shortened V by 0 bases and J by 1 base, and 13 bases separated the two germline ends. From germline, CDR1 is MNHEY and CDR2 SMNVEV (reference sequence).

This clonotype was detected many times. The DNA for the CDR3 is TGTGCCAGCAACTTCTTGGGAGGATGGAACACTGAAGCTTTCTTT. Residues: CASNFLGGWNTEAFF. The rearrangement uses TRBV6-1 and TRBJ1-1, with D unresolved. V was pared by 7 bases and J by 1 base, with 16 bases between. The CDR3 runs 15 residues. CDR1 and CDR2 (germline): MNHNS, SASEGT.

The chain carries TRBV19 and TRBJ2-5; D is perhaps TRBD2 (6 bases). CDR1 and CDR2 (germline): LNHDA, SQIVND (reference sequence). The CDR3 runs 13 residues. V dropped 7 bases and J dropped 0 bases, with 9 bases sitting between them. The CDR3 nucleotides are TGTGCCAGTATGGCGGGGTACCAAGAGACCCAGTACTTC. Encoded protein: CASMAGYQETQYF.

This clonotype was detected many times. The chain links TRBV6-5 to TRBJ1-2, with D hard to call. The CDR3 sequence is 15 residues long. V was clipped by 0 bases and J by 3 bases, with 11 bases between them. CDR1 and CDR2 from the germline V gene are MNHEY and SVGAGI. CDR3 residues: CASSYSVGSYYGYTF. CDR3 in DNA: TGTGCCAGCAGTTACTCGGTGGGGAGTTACTATGGCTACACCTTC.

The CDR3 nucleotides are TGTGCCAGCAGCCAAGATGGGGACGTCGGGGATACGCAGTATTTT. Translating it yields CASSQDGDVGDTQYF. The V call is TRBV7-8, the J call TRBJ2-3; D possibly matches TRBD1 or TRBD2 (5 bases each). V lost 5 bases to trimming and J lost 6 bases, with 18 bases between them. This CDR3 contains 15 residues. The V gene's germline CDR1 is SGHVS and CDR2 FQNEAQ.

The V gene is TRBV4-1, the J gene TRBJ2-3; 10 bases map to TRBD2. With 4 bases clipped from V and 4 bases from J, the junction kept 11 bases outside the gene matches. The CDR3 is 17 amino acids. Germline assignment: CDR1 MGHRA and CDR2 YSYEKL. The CDR3 bases are TGCGCCAGCAGCCCCATAGGACTAGCGGAGTTCTCAGATACGCAGTATTTT. Translated, it gives CASSPIGLAEFSDTQYF.

This clonotype was observed a handful of times. The chain couples TRBV10-3 to TRBJ2-2; 8 bases line up with TRBD1. The CDR3 totals 16 residues. V dropped 6 bases and J dropped 0; count of bases not matched to a gene: 6. Germline assignment: CDR1 ENHRY and CDR2 SYGVKD. The CDR3, as DNA: TGTGCCATCAGGGGGGACAGGACTGCGAACACCGGGGAGCTGTTTTTT. It yields the protein CAIRGDRTANTGELFF.

This clonotype showed up many times. The J gene is TRBJ1-1, the V gene TRBV6-1; possible D gene TRBD1, 5 bases. V dropped 5 bases and J dropped 0 bases, with 16 bases sitting between them. Germline V CDR1 and CDR2: MNHNS, SASEGT. The CDR3 has 16 amino acids. CDR3 residues: CASSTTQAGLNTEAFF. Here the CDR3 DNA reads TGTGCCAGCAGTACCACCCAGGCAGGGTTGAACACTGAAGCTTTCTTT.

This clonotype was recorded many times. The V gene is TRBV7-2, the J gene TRBJ2-1, with D possibly being TRBD2 (6 bases). Germline-derived CDR1 and CDR2 are SGHTA and FQGNSA. V was shortened by 5 bases and J by 4 bases, with 18 bases between the two germline ends. This CDR3 spans 16 amino acids. In DNA form, the CDR3 reads TGTGCCAGCAGCCCCTTTGGGGGGATACCTTACAATGAGCAGTTCTTC. This codes for CASSPFGGIPYNEQFF.

This clonotype was counted a few times. V is TRBV12-3 or TRBV12-4 and J is TRBJ1-2; D call uncertain. V lost 1 base to trimming and J lost 6 bases, with 6 bases between them. The CDR3 loop spans 12 amino acids. The DNA for the CDR3 is TGTGCCAGCAGTTTAGTTAGCGATGGCTACACCTTC. Encoded protein: CASSLVSDGYTF.

This clonotype was counted only a few times. The V and J genes are TRBV9 and TRBJ2-7; TRBD1 agrees at 9 bases. From germline, CDR1 is SGDLS and CDR2 YYNGEE. The CDR3 contains 15 residues. V shed 0 bases and J 2 bases; nucleotides not matched to a gene: 3. CDR3 protein: CASSVGRQGAYEQYF. DNA of the CDR3: TGTGCCAGCAGCGTAGGGAGACAGGGGGCCTACGAGCAGTACTTC.

This clonotype was seen a handful of times. CDR3 coding DNA: TGTGCCAGCAGGCCCGGGACGGGAAGGGGTTACGAGCAGTACTTC. As protein: CASRPGTGRGYEQYF. V gene TRBV6-1 combines with J gene TRBJ2-7; either TRBD1 or TRBD2 may fit D (5 bases each). The CDR3 totals 15 residues. V dropped 6 bases and J dropped 4 bases, with 19 bases sitting between them. Germline CDR1 and CDR2: MNHNS and SASEGT.

This clonotype was picked up a small number of times. The J gene is TRBJ2-7, the V gene TRBV4-1; D is unresolved. Germline CDR1 and CDR2: MGHRA and YSYEKL. Trimming cost V 2 bases and J 3 bases, with 11 bases left between them. This CDR3 contains 14 residues. The CDR3 DNA reads TGCGCCAGCAGCCAAAGGCAGGCGAGCTACGAGCAGTACTTC. Residues: CASSQRQASYEQYF.

This rearrangement joins TRBV9 to TRBJ1-6; D gene uncertain. This CDR3 contains 12 residues. Trimming cost V 2 bases and J 14 bases, with 11 bases left between them. Germline V gene data show CDR1 as SGDLS and CDR2 as YYNGEE. CDR3 region: CASSVGYEALHF. Here the CDR3 DNA reads TGTGCCAGCAGCGTGGGTTACGAAGCCCTCCACTTT.

This clonotype appeared a few times. V usage is TRBV19 and J usage is TRBJ2-2; no clear D gene. Germline V CDR1 and CDR2: LNHDA, SQIVND (reference sequence). This CDR3 is built from 15 residues. V gave up 3 bases and J gave up 3 bases, with 11 bases separating them. The CDR3 region is CASSMHRADTGELFF. The CDR3 coding sequence is TGTGCCAGTAGTATGCATAGGGCCGACACCGGGGAGCTGTTTTTT. The entire variable domain, with the rest obtained from reference TRBV19 and TRBJ2-2, is as follows: DGGITQSPKYLFRKEGQNVTLSCEQNLNHDAMYWYRQDPGQGLRLIYYSQIVNDFQKGDIAEGYSVSREKKESFPLTVTSAQKNPTAFYLCASSMHRADTGELFFGEGSRLTVL.

This clonotype was seen at least ten times. Here the CDR3 DNA reads TGTGCCAGCAGTTACGGCCGACAGGCCGACTATGAAGCTTTCTTT. Translating it yields CASSYGRQADYEAFF. The gene calls are TRBV6-5 and TRBJ1-1; tentative D call: TRBD1 (6 bases). There are 15 residues in the CDR3. Looked up from germline, CDR1 is MNHEY and CDR2 is SVGAGI. V lost 2 bases to trimming and J lost 7 bases, with 17 bases between them.

The chain recombines TRBV20-1 with TRBJ2-7; TRBD2 matches at 14 bases. The CDR3 sequence is 14 residues long. Trimming took 5 bases from V and 2 from J; bases not matched to a gene: 2. Germline V gene lookup returns CDR1 DFQATT and CDR2 SNEGSKA (reference sequence). The CDR3 nucleotides are TGCAGTGCTGGGACTAGCGGGAGAACCTACGAGCAGTACTTC. It codes for CSAGTSGRTYEQYF.

This clonotype was seen only a few times. The J gene is TRBJ2-1, the V gene TRBV9; D is possibly TRBD1 or TRBD2 (6 bases each). This CDR3 is 15 amino acids long. V gave up 4 bases and J gave up 7 bases, with 18 bases separating them. Germline CDR1 and CDR2: SGDLS and YYNGEE. This chain's CDR3 is CASSPVGGRRNEQFF. DNA for the CDR3: TGTGCCAGCAGCCCAGTCGGGGGCCGGCGGAATGAGCAGTTCTTC.

Only a few counts were recorded for this clonotype. This chain's CDR3 is CASSQYRGGDEQFF. CDR3 coding DNA: TGTGCCAGTAGCCAATACAGGGGAGGCGATGAGCAGTTCTTC. The chain carries TRBV19 and TRBJ2-1; possibly TRBD1 for D (7 bases). Trimming stripped 6 bases from V and 8 bases from J, with 17 bases between. Per the germline V gene, CDR1 is LNHDA and CDR2 is SQIVND (reference sequence). The CDR3 is made up of 14 amino acids. The variable domain in full, completed from reference TRBV19 and TRBJ2-1, reads DGGITQSPKYLFRKEGQNVTLSCEQNLNHDAMYWYRQDPGQGLRLIYYSQIVNDFQKGDIAEGYSVSREKKESFPLTVTSAQKNPTAFYLCASSQYRGGDEQFFGPGTRLTVL.

This clonotype was found a few times. The genes are TRBV6-1 and TRBJ1-1; maybe TRBD1 (5 bases). V shed 5 bases and J shed 11 bases, with 18 bases lying between them. The CDR3 consists of 13 residues. From germline, CDR1 is MNHNS and CDR2 SASEGT. The CDR3 DNA follows: TGTGCCAGCAGTCTCTACAAGGGGCTGGCGGCTTTCTTT. Translation: CASSLYKGLAAFF.

This clonotype has ten or more counts. The chain carries TRBV6-5 and TRBJ2-7; D could derive from TRBD1 or TRBD2 (5 bases each). The germline V gene has CDR1 MNHEY and CDR2 SVGAGI. The CDR3 spans 14 residues. V was clipped by 2 bases and J by 3 bases, with 11 bases between them. The DNA for the CDR3 is TGTGCCAGCAGTTACGGGGGACCCAACTACGAGCAGTACTTC. Amino acid sequence: CASSYGGPNYEQYF.

This clonotype came up a few times. V gene TRBV7-3 combines with J gene TRBJ2-1; TRBD2 matches at 8 bases. The CDR3 runs to 15 residues. From germline, CDR1 is SGHTA and CDR2 FQGTGA. The J segment lost 5 bases and the V segment lost 7 bases, leaving 10 bases of the junction unmatched. This CDR3 reads CASNFRAGVNNEQFF. For the CDR3, the DNA is TGTGCCAGCAACTTTAGAGCGGGAGTAAACAATGAGCAGTTCTTC.

At least ten counts were recorded for this clonotype. The V call is TRBV7-8, the J call TRBJ2-1; 11 bases are a match to TRBD1. This CDR3 region has 16 residues. The V and J ends lost 4 bases and 4 bases, in that order; junction bases with no gene match: 6. Germline V gene data show CDR1 as SGHVS and CDR2 as FQNEAQ. The CDR3 coding sequence is TGTGCCAGCAGCTCCGGGACAGGGGGACCTTACAATGAGCAGTTCTTC. This gives the protein CASSSGTGGPYNEQFF.

This clonotype was seen at least ten times. The CDR3 protein is CASSSNRGSYNEQFF. In DNA form, the CDR3 reads TGTGCCAGCAGCTCAAACAGGGGTTCCTACAATGAGCAGTTCTTC. The J gene is TRBJ2-1, the V gene TRBV11-2, with TRBD1 matching 7 bases. With V trimmed by 4 bases and J by 1 base, 4 bases remained unmatched. Germline loops: CDR1 SGHAT, CDR2 FQNNGV. This CDR3 contains 15 residues. Full variable domain (missing parts from reference TRBV11-2 and TRBJ2-1): EAGVAQSPRYKIIEKRQSVAFWCNPISGHATLYWYQQILGQGPKLLIQFQNNGVVDDSQLPKDRFSAERLKGVDSTLKIQPAKLEDSAVYLCASSSNRGSYNEQFFGPGTRLTVL.

In this sample, this clonotype turned up many times. The CDR3 is CASRDLGELFF. The CDR3, as DNA: TGTGCCAGCCGCGATCTGGGGGAGCTGTTTTTT. This chain uses TRBV2 with TRBJ2-2, with D unclear. The germline CDR1 and CDR2 sequences are SNHLY and FYNNEI. The CDR3 sequence is 11 residues long. V was cut by 8 bases and J by 8 bases, with 9 bases left in between.

The chain has TRBV20-1 and TRBJ1-2; 10 bases align to TRBD1. The length of the CDR3 is 15 residues. Germline V gives CDR1 DFQATT, CDR2 SNEGSKA (reference sequence). Unmatched junction bases numbered 11, after V lost 3 bases and J lost 7 bases. The CDR3 DNA is TGCAGTGCTAGCCCTCCGGGACAGGGGAGTAGTGGCTACACCTTC. This translates into CSASPPGQGSSGYTF.